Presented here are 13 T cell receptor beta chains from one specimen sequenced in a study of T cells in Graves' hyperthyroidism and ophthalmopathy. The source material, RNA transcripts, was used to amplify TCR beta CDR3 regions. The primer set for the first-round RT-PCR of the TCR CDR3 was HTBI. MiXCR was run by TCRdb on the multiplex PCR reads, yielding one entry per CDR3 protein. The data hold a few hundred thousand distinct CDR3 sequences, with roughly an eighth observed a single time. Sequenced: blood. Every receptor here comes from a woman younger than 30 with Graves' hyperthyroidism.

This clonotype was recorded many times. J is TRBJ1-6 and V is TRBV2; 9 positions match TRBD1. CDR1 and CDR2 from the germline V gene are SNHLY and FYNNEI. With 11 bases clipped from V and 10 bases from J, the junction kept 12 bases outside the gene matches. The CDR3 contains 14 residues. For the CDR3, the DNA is TGTGCCGGCCAACCCGGGACAGGGCGATCACCCCTCCACTTT. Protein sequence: CAGQPGTGRSPLHF.

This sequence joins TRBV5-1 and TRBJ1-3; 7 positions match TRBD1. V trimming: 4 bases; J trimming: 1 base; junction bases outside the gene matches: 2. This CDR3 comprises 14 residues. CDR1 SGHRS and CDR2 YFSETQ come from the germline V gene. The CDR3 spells CASSIRGSGNTIYF. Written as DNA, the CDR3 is TGCGCCAGCAGCATCAGGGGGTCTGGAAACACCATATATTTT.

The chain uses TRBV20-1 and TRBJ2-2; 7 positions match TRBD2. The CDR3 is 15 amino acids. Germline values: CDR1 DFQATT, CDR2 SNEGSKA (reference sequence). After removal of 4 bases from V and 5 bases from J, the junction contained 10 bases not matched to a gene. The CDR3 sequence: CSATTAGSGTGELFF. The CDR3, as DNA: TGCAGTGCTACAACAGCGGGATCCGGGACCGGGGAGCTGTTTTTT.

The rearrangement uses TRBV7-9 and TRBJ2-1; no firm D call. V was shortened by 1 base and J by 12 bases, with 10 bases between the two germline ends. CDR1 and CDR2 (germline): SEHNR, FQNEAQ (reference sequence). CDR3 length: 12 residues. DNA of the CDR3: TGTGCCAGCAGCTTAGAGGTAGGGTGGCAGTTCTTC. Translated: CASSLEVGWQFF.

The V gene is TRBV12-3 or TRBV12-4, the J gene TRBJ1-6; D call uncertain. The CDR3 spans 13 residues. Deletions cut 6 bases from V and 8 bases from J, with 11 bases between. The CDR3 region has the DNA TGTGCCAGCAGCCCGGACGGAGATTCACCCCTCCACTTT. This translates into CASSPDGDSPLHF.

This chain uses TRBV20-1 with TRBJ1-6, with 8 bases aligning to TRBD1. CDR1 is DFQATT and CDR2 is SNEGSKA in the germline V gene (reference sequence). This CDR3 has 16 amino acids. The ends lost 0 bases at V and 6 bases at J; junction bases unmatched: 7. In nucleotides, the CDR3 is TGCAGTGCTAGAGAGGCGGACAGGGCCTGTAATTCACCCCTCCACTTT. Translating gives CSAREADRACNSPLHF.

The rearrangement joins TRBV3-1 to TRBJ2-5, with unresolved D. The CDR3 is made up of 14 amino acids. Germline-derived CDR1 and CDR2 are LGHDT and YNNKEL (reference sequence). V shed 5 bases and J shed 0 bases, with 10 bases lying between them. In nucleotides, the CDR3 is TGTGCCAGCAGCTTAGCTGGGTACCAAGAGACCCAGTACTTC. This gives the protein CASSLAGYQETQYF.

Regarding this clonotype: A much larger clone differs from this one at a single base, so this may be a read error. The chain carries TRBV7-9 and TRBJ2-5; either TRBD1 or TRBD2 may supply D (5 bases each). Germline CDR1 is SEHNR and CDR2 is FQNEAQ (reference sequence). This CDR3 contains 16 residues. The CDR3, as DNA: TGTGCCAGCAAACAATGGGACGGACCGTACCAAGGGACCCAGTACTTC. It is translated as CASKQWDGPYQGTQYF.

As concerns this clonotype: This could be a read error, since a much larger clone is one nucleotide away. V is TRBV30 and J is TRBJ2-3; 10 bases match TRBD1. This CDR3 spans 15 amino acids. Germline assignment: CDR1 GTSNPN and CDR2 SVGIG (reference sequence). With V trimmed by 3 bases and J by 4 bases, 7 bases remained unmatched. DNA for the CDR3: TGTGCCTGGAGGGGGATGGGACAGGGGCCAGATACGCAGTATTTT. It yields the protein CAWRGMGQGPDTQYF. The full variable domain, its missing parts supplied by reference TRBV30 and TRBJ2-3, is SQTIHQWPATLVQPVGSPLSLECTVEGTSNPNLYWYRQAAGRGLQLLFYSVGIGQISSEVPQNLSASRPQDRQFILSSKKLLLSDSGFYLCAWRGMGQGPDTQYFGPGTRLTVL.

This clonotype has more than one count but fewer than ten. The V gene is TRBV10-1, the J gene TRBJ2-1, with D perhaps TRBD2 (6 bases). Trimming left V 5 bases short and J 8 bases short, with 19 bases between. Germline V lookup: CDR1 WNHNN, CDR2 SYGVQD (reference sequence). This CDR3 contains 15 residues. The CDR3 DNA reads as TGCGCCAGCAGTCCCCGGGCGGGACCCGACCATGAGCAGTTCTTC. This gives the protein CASSPRAGPDHEQFF.

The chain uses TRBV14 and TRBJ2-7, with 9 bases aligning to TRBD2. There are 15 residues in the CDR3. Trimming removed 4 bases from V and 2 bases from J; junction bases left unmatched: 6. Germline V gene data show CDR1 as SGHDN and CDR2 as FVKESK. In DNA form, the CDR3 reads TGTGCCAGCAGCCCCCGGGCTAGCGGGGCCTACGAGCAGTACTTC. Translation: CASSPRASGAYEQYF. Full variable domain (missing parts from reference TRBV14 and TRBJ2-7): EAGVTQFPSHSVIEKGQTVTLRCDPISGHDNLYWYRRVMGKEIKFLLHFVKESKQDESGMPNNRFLAERTGGTYSTLKVQPAELEDSGVYFCASSPRASGAYEQYFGPGTRLTVT.

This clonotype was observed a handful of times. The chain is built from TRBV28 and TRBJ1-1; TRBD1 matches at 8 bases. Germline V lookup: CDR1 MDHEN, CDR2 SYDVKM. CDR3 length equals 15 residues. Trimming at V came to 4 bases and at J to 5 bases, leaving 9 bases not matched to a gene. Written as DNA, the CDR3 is TGTGCCAGCAGTTCTACCACAGGGGGAACAACTGAAGCTTTCTTT. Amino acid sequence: CASSSTTGGTTEAFF. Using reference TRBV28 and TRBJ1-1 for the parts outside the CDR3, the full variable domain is DVKVTQSSRYLVKRTGEKVFLECVQDMDHENMFWYRQDPGLGLRLIYFSYDVKMKEKGDIPEGYSVSREKKERFSLILESASTNQTSMYLCASSSTTGGTTEAFFGQGTRLTVV.

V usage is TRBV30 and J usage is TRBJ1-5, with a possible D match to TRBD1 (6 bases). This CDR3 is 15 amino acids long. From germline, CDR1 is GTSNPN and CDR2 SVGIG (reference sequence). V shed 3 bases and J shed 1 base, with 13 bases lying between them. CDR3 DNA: TGTGCCTGGAGCTTGACAGGAATAAGCAATCAGCCCCAGCATTTT. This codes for CAWSLTGISNQPQHF. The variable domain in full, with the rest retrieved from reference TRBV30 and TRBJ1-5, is SQTIHQWPATLVQPVGSPLSLECTVEGTSNPNLYWYRQAAGRGLQLLFYSVGIGQISSEVPQNLSASRPQDRQFILSSKKLLLSDSGFYLCAWSLTGISNQPQHFGDGTRLSIL.